Shown below are 31 T cell receptor beta chains from a single sample sequenced in a study of blood T cells in healthy people across ages. The use of a sample-barcoded 5' primer and a J-beta primer mix characterized a second PCR of roughly 6 to 11 cycles. Via MiXCR, TCRdb re-called the 5' RACE reads, giving one row per CDR3 protein. Seen here are around 1,500,000 distinct CDR3 sequences, 40% to 50% observed once, and the top ten hold 6.5% to 10%. Sequenced material: blood. The receptors were gathered from a woman under 30 in good health.

This chain connects TRBV29-1 to TRBJ2-1, with D perhaps assigned TRBD1 or TRBD2 (5 bases each). CDR1 and CDR2 (germline): SQVTM, ANQGSEA. V was clipped by 3 bases and J by 0 bases, with 9 bases between them. CDR3 length: 14 residues. The CDR3 DNA follows: TGCAGCGTTGACAAGGGGAGCTCCTACAATGAGCAGTTCTTC. Its translation is CSVDKGSSYNEQFF.

This clonotype was observed at least ten times. Its ends do not fully match the called genes, so a read error is possible. This chain joins TRBV12-3 or TRBV12-4 and TRBJ2-1, with D perhaps matching TRBD2 (6 bases). The CDR3 sequence is 14 residues long. This CDR3 reads CASSFGGSYNEQFF. The DNA for the CDR3 is TGCGCCAGCAGCTTTGGGGGGTCCTACAATGAGCAGTTCTTC.

The chain has TRBV3-1 and TRBJ2-1; TRBD2 aligns across 9 bases. The CDR3 runs 15 residues. With 1 base clipped from V and 5 bases from J, the junction kept 3 bases outside the gene matches. Germline V gives CDR1 LGHDT, CDR2 YNNKEL (reference sequence). The CDR3 coding sequence is TGTGCCAGCAGCCAAGGCATAGCGGGGGACAATGAGCAGTTCTTC. It codes for CASSQGIAGDNEQFF.

The V call is TRBV6-1, the J call TRBJ1-6; 11 bases map to TRBD1. V gave up 5 bases and J gave up 0 bases; unmatched junction bases: 3. The CDR3 consists of 17 residues. The germline gives CDR1 MNHNS, CDR2 SASEGT. The CDR3 DNA follows: TGTGCCAGCAGTACCGGGACAGGGGGCTCCTATAATTCACCCCTCCACTTT. Its protein product is CASSTGTGGSYNSPLHF.

The rearrangement uses TRBV27 and TRBJ2-7; 11 nucleotides align to TRBD2. The germline gives CDR1 MNHEY, CDR2 SMNVEV (reference sequence). V shed 5 bases and J 4 bases; nucleotides not matched to a gene: 4. The CDR3 contains 14 residues. CDR3 sequence (DNA): TGTGCCAGCAGTACTAGCGGGAGCAGGTACGAGCAGTACTTC. As protein: CASSTSGSRYEQYF.

The V call is TRBV9, the J call TRBJ1-2; the D is unclear. V dropped 0 bases and J dropped 6 bases, with 12 bases sitting between them. Germline loops: CDR1 SGDLS, CDR2 YYNGEE. The CDR3 sequence is 14 residues long. CDR3 protein: CASSVGDGIDGYTF. CDR3 DNA sequence: TGTGCCAGCAGCGTAGGAGACGGAATAGATGGCTACACCTTC.

The chain uses TRBV4-2 and TRBJ2-1; D may be TRBD2 (6 bases). The CDR3 has 14 residues. Germline V gene data show CDR1 as LGHNA and CDR2 as YNFKEQ. Trimming stripped 2 bases from V and 6 bases from J, with 11 bases between. CDR3 loop: CASSQWGDFNEQFF. Written as DNA, the CDR3 is TGTGCCAGCAGCCAATGGGGGGATTTCAATGAGCAGTTCTTC.

This clonotype was recorded once. Its ends do not fully match the called genes, so a read error is possible. The rearrangement joins TRBV12-3 or TRBV12-4 to TRBJ2-7; TRBD1 might be the D (5 bases). This CDR3 spans 12 amino acids. Here the CDR3 DNA reads TGTGCCATCAGTTTAGCAGGGTACGAGCAGTACTTC. It codes for CAISLAGYEQYF.

The chain carries TRBV12-3 or TRBV12-4 and TRBJ2-2, with D perhaps TRBD1 or TRBD2 (6 bases each). Between the trimmed V and J ends, which lost 6 bases and 6 bases, there was a span of 11 bases. The CDR3 spans 13 residues. The CDR3 loop is CASSRGLSGELFF. The CDR3 DNA is TGTGCCAGCAGCCGGGGGCTCTCCGGGGAGCTGTTTTTT.

The J gene is TRBJ2-3, the V gene TRBV5-1; 11 nucleotides align to TRBD2. V was pared by 0 bases and J by 4 bases, with 4 bases of the junction left unmatched. Germline loops: CDR1 SGHRS, CDR2 YFSETQ. The CDR3 loop spans 16 amino acids. Here the CDR3 DNA reads TGCGCCAGCAGCTTGGCCCCTAGCGGGGGGCCAGATACGCAGTATTTT. Translation gives CASSLAPSGGPDTQYF.

The chain employs TRBV18 and TRBJ2-5, with D possibly TRBD2 on 5 matching bases. Germline V gene data show CDR1 as KGHSH and CDR2 as LQKENI. CDR3 length: 14 residues. V lost 6 bases, J lost 11 bases, and 22 bases lay in between. The CDR3 DNA is TGTGCCAGCTCCTTGGGCGGGCCGGCCAATGAGCAGTACTTC. Translating it yields CASSLGGPANEQYF.

In this sample, this clonotype turned up a few times. The rearrangement links TRBV7-2 to TRBJ2-1; TRBD2 aligns across 9 bases. The CDR3 runs to 12 residues. The J segment lost 10 bases and the V segment lost 4 bases, leaving 2 bases of the junction unmatched. CDR1 SGHTA and CDR2 FQGNSA come from the germline V gene. The CDR3 sequence: CASSWREGEQFF. The CDR3 DNA sequence: TGTGCCAGCAGCTGGCGGGAGGGAGAGCAGTTCTTC.

The chain is built from TRBV24-1 and TRBJ2-5; no clear D. V was pared by 12 bases and J by 2 bases, with 15 bases between. The germline gives CDR1 KGHDR, CDR2 SFDVKD. This CDR3 has 13 residues. The CDR3 sequence: CAPPGTDQETQYF. Written as DNA, the CDR3 is TGTGCCCCACCAGGTACAGATCAAGAGACCCAGTACTTC.

In this sample, this clonotype turned up many times. V usage is TRBV4-2 and J usage is TRBJ1-2; D is undetermined. V lost 0 bases and J lost 1, with 9 bases in between. CDR1 is LGHNA, CDR2 YNFKEQ, per germline. The CDR3 is 15 amino acids. CDR3 region: CASSQDPPDNYGYTF. CDR3 nucleotides: TGTGCCAGCAGCCAAGATCCACCAGATAACTATGGCTACACCTTC.

The chain has TRBV5-1 and TRBJ2-3; possibly TRBD1 or TRBD2 for D (5 bases each). CDR1 is SGHRS and CDR2 is YFSETQ in the germline V gene. The CDR3 runs 17 residues. Deletions cut 2 bases from V and 0 bases from J, with 16 bases between. The CDR3 sequence: CASSFSLEGPSTDTQYF. CDR3 DNA: TGCGCCAGCAGCTTTTCCCTCGAGGGACCTAGCACAGATACGCAGTATTTT.

This clonotype came up a few times. CDR3 coding DNA: TGTGCCAGCAGTTACAAGGCCGTCGGCACTGAAGCTTTCTTT. It specifies CASSYKAVGTEAFF. This chain links TRBV7-2 with TRBJ1-1, with D uncertain. The CDR3 length is 14 residues. V was trimmed by 6 bases and J by 4 bases, leaving 15 bases between them. Germline V gene data show CDR1 as SGHTA and CDR2 as FQGNSA.

This clonotype showed up just a few times. This chain joins TRBV29-1 and TRBJ1-2, with D possibly TRBD1 on 6 matching bases. The V end was cut by 1 base, the J end by 3 bases, with 9 bases between. The germline gives CDR1 SQVTM, CDR2 ANQGSEA. The CDR3 runs to 13 residues. In DNA, the CDR3 is TGCAGCGTTGAAGTCGGGGGCGACTATGGCTACACCTTC. Protein product: CSVEVGGDYGYTF.

This clonotype was recorded a few times. Germline and junction disagree at one end, which may indicate a read error. The chain links TRBV5-1 to TRBJ2-3; TRBD1 is a possible D gene (5 bases). CDR3 length: 13 residues. The germline gives CDR1 SGHRS, CDR2 YFSETQ. The DNA for the CDR3 is TGCGCCAGCAGCTTGGGCTACACAGGTACGCAGTATTTT. Protein product: CASSLGYTGTQYF.

V gene TRBV5-1 combines with J gene TRBJ2-7; D ambiguous. From germline, CDR1 is SGHRS and CDR2 YFSETQ. V was shortened by 0 bases and J by 0 bases, with 10 bases between the two germline ends. The CDR3 sequence is 15 residues long. DNA of the CDR3: TGCGCCAGCAGCTTGGAAGGGCTGGACTCCTACGAGCAGTACTTC. Amino acid sequence: CASSLEGLDSYEQYF.

The rearrangement uses TRBV7-9 and TRBJ2-1; D gene uncertain. The CDR3 consists of 10 residues. Trimming left V 10 bases short and J 6 bases short, with 7 bases between. Per germline, CDR1 SEHNR and CDR2 FQNEAQ (reference sequence). DNA for the CDR3: TGTGCCACCTCGCTCAATGAGCAGTTCTTC. Its protein product is CATSLNEQFF.

This clonotype appeared a few times. The chain joins TRBV29-1 to TRBJ2-1, with a weak D call TRBD2 (5 bases). The CDR3 length is 12 residues. CDR1 SQVTM and CDR2 ANQGSEA come from the germline V gene. The CDR3 protein is CIPILAYNEQFF. The CDR3 DNA is TGCATCCCGATCCTAGCATACAATGAGCAGTTCTTC.

In its sample, this clonotype was seen a few times. The J gene is TRBJ1-1, the V gene TRBV7-9; possible D gene TRBD1, 5 bases. The CDR3 runs to 15 residues. Germline assignment: CDR1 SEHNR and CDR2 FQNEAQ (reference sequence). Trimming cost V 3 bases and J 3 bases, with 14 bases left between them. The CDR3, as DNA: TGTGCCAGCAGCTTCCCCTTGGGGGGTCACACTGAAGCTTTCTTT. Encoded protein: CASSFPLGGHTEAFF. Variable domain in full (rest from reference TRBV7-9 and TRBJ1-1): DTGVSQNPRHKITKRGQNVTFRCDPISEHNRLYWYRQTLGQGPEFLTYFQNEAQLEKSRLLSDRFSAERPKGSFSTLEIQRTEQGDSAMYLCASSFPLGGHTEAFFGQGTRLTVV.

Only one count was recorded for this clonotype. The gene calls are TRBV7-8 and TRBJ2-1; a weak D match, TRBD2 (6 bases). Germline V CDR1 and CDR2: SGHVS, FQNEAQ. The germline V and J ends were trimmed by 1 base and 5 bases, with 9 bases remaining between them. The CDR3 length is 14 residues. The CDR3 here is CASSLERAHNEQFF. Here the CDR3 DNA reads TGTGCCAGCAGCTTAGAGCGGGCTCACAATGAGCAGTTCTTC. The full variable domain, in which reference TRBV7-8 and TRBJ2-1 provide the parts outside the CDR3, is GAGVSQSPRYKVAKRGQDVALRCDPISGHVSLFWYQQALGQGPEFLTYFQNEAQLDKSGLPSDRFFAERPEGSVSTLKIQRTQQEDSAVYLCASSLERAHNEQFFGPGTRLTVL.

The chain combines TRBV3-1 with TRBJ2-1; 8 bases map to TRBD2. Germline V gene data show CDR1 as LGHDT and CDR2 as YNNKEL (reference sequence). CDR3 length: 17 amino acids. Trimming removed 1 base from V and 9 bases from J; junction bases left unmatched: 14. The CDR3 protein is CASSQVAGRASTSEQFF. CDR3 DNA: TGTGCCAGCAGCCAAGTTGCCGGGAGGGCCTCCACGAGTGAGCAGTTCTTC.

This rearrangement joins TRBV11-2 to TRBJ2-1, with no clear D. Trimming took off 1 base at V and 13 bases at J, with 20 bases between the two ends. Germline V gene sequence: CDR1 SGHAT, CDR2 FQNNGV. This CDR3 has 15 residues. The CDR3 DNA follows: TGTGCCAGCAGCTTAGGAGGCACGAGGAGACTGGTTCAGTTCTTC. Translated, it gives CASSLGGTRRLVQFF. Full variable domain (missing parts from reference TRBV11-2 and TRBJ2-1): EAGVAQSPRYKIIEKRQSVAFWCNPISGHATLYWYQQILGQGPKLLIQFQNNGVVDDSQLPKDRFSAERLKGVDSTLKIQPAKLEDSAVYLCASSLGGTRRLVQFFGPGTRLTVL.

This clonotype has at least ten counts. The chain's CDR3 is CASSLGGLDEQFF. The CDR3 bases are TGTGCCAGCAGTTTAGGGGGGTTGGATGAGCAGTTCTTC. This rearrangement joins TRBV27 to TRBJ2-1, with D possibly TRBD2 on 6 matching bases. Germline V gives CDR1 MNHEY, CDR2 SMNVEV (reference sequence). The CDR3 has 13 residues. Trimming pared 2 bases from V and 8 bases from J, leaving 10 bases between.

This sequence joins TRBV7-8 and TRBJ2-5; D remains ambiguous. This CDR3 comprises 14 residues. Trimming pared 5 bases from V and 4 bases from J, leaving 14 bases between. Germline-derived CDR1 and CDR2 are SGHVS and FQNEAQ. The CDR3 region is CASSQLMRGETQYF. CDR3 nucleotide sequence: TGTGCCAGCAGCCAACTGATGCGTGGAGAGACCCAGTACTTC.

This clonotype appeared a few times. V is TRBV5-4 and J is TRBJ2-3; D gene ambiguous. V gave up 5 bases and J gave up 0 bases, with 13 bases separating them. This CDR3 has 15 residues. The germline V gene has CDR1 SGHNT and CDR2 YYREEE (reference sequence). CDR3 nucleotide sequence: TGTGCCAGCAGGGTTGGTGGGCTTAGCACAGATACGCAGTATTTT. It translates to CASRVGGLSTDTQYF. Full variable domain (outside the CDR3, taken from reference TRBV5-4 and TRBJ2-3): ETGVTQSPTHLIKTRGQQVTLRCSSQSGHNTVSWYQQALGQGPQFIFQYYREEENGRGNFPPRFSGLQFPNYSSELNVNALELDDSALYLCASRVGGLSTDTQYFGPGTRLTVL.

The chain combines TRBV3-1 with TRBJ2-5; TRBD2 matches 11 bases. V trimming: 0 bases; J trimming: 0 bases; junction bases outside the gene matches: 0. Germline V gene sequence: CDR1 LGHDT, CDR2 YNNKEL (reference sequence). This CDR3 is 16 amino acids long. CDR3 coding DNA: TGTGCCAGCAGCCAAGAGGGACTAGCGGACCAAGAGACCCAGTACTTC. The encoded protein is CASSQEGLADQETQYF.

V usage is TRBV2 and J usage is TRBJ2-3; possibly TRBD2 for D (5 bases). There are 14 residues in the CDR3. Germline V CDR1 and CDR2: SNHLY, FYNNEI. V lost 4 bases and J lost 4, with 12 bases in between. CDR3 in DNA: TGTGCCAGCAGTGCCCCATTACTAGCAGATACGCAGTATTTT. Its translation: CASSAPLLADTQYF.

The chain couples TRBV12-3 or TRBV12-4 to TRBJ1-5, with D unclear. V gave up 6 bases and J gave up 4 bases, with 16 bases separating them. The CDR3 runs to 15 residues. The CDR3 nucleotides read TGTGCCAGCAGCGCTACTTTGACCCCAAATCAGCCCCAGCATTTT. It translates to CASSATLTPNQPQHF.